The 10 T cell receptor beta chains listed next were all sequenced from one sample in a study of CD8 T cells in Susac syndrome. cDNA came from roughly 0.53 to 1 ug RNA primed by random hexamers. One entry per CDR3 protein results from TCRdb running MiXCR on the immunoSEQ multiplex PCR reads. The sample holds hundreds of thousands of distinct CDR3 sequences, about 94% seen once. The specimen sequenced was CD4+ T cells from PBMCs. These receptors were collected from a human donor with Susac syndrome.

CDR3: CSASDPGILDEQYF. The CDR3 DNA is TGCAGTGCTAGTGACCCCGGGATCCTCGACGAGCAGTACTTC. The V call is TRBV20-1, the J call TRBJ2-7, with a weak D call TRBD2 (5 bases). The CDR3 is made up of 14 amino acids. V lost 3 bases and J 5 bases, leaving 17 bases between the germline ends. Germline CDR1 reads DFQATT; CDR2 reads SNEGSKA (reference sequence).

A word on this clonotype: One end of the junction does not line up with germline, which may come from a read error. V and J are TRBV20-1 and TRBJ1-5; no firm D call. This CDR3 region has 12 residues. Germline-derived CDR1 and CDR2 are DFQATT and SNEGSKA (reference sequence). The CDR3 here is CSAGRSNQPLHF. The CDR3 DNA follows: TGCAGTGCCGGCCGGAGCAATCAGCCCCTGCATTTT.

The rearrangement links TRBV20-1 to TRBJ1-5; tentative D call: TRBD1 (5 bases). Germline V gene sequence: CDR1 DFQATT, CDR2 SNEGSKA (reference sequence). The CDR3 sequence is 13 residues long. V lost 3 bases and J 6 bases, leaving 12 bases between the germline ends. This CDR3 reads CSASGGGSQPQHF. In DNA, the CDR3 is TGCAGTGCTAGTGGGGGGGGGAGTCAGCCCCAGCATTTT.

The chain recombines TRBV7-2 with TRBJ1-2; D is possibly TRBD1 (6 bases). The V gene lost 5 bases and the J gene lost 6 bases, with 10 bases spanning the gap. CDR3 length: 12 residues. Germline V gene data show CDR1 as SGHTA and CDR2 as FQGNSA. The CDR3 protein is CASSGYRDGYTF. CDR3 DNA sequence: TGTGCCAGCAGCGGATACAGGGATGGCTACACCTTC.

CDR3 coding DNA: TGTGCCAGCAGTTACGCCACAGGGGTTAGCAATCAGCCCCAGCATTTT. The encoded protein is CASSYATGVSNQPQHF. This chain joins TRBV6-2 or TRBV6-3 and TRBJ1-5, with 7 bases that match TRBD1. V dropped 2 bases and J dropped 0; count of bases not matched to a gene: 4. Germline loops: CDR1 MNHEY, CDR2 SVGEGT. This CDR3 has 16 residues.

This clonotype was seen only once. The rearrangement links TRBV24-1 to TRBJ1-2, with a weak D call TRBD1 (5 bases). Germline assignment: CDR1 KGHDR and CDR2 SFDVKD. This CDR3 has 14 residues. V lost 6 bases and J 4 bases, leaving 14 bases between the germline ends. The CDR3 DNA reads TGTGCCACCAGTCGTGGGGCGACCATCTATGGCTACACCTTC. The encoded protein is CATSRGATIYGYTF.

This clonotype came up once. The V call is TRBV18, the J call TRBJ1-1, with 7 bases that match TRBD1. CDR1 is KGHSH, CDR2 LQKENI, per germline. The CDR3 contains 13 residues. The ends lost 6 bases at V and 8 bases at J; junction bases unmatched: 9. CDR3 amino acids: CASSYGTEREAFF. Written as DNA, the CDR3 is TGTGCCAGCTCGTATGGGACAGAAAGGGAAGCTTTCTTT.

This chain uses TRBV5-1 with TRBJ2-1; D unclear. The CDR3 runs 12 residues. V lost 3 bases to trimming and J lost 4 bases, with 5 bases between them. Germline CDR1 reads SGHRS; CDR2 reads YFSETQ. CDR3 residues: CASSSIYNEQFF. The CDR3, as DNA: TGCGCCAGCAGCTCGATATACAATGAGCAGTTCTTC.

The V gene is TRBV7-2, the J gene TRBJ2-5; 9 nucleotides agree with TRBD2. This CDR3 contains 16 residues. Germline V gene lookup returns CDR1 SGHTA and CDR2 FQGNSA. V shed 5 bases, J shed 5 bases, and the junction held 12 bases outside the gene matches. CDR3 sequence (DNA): TGTGCCAGCAGCCGGTCCGGGACTAGCTCTCGGGAGACCCAGTACTTC. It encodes CASSRSGTSSRETQYF. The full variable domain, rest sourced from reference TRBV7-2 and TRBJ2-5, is GAGVSQSPSNKVTEKGKDVELRCDPISGHTALYWYRQSLGQGLEFLIYFQGNSAPDKSGLPSDRFSAERTGGSVSTLTIQRTQQEDSAVYLCASSRSGTSSRETQYFGPGTRLLVL.

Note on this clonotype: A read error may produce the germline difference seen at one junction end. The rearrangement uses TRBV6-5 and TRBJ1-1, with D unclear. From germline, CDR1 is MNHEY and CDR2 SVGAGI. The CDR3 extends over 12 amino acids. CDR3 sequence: CASSYSLEGRIF. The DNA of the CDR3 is TGTGCCAGCAGTTACTCGTTAGAAGGACGGATCTTT.